This T cell receptor beta chain came from a study of OX40 agonist ivuxolimab in advanced cancers. Overall study context: Mean age about 60 years, range about 20 to 79; around 80% male. Partial responses occurred in Three dose-escalation patients, one with hepatocellular carcinoma and two with cutaneous melanoma.

The study, taken as a whole, reports: The authors did not determine the antigen specificity of the expanded peripheral T cells.

Comment on this clone: Its cognate antigen is unknown.

Per the germline V gene, CDR1 is KGHSH and CDR2 is LQKENI. The CDR3 consists of 16 residues. The germline V and J ends were trimmed by 4 bases and 4 bases, with 16 bases remaining between them. Peripheral blood came from all dose cohorts at three timepoints. TCRdb's table, derived via immunoSEQ multiplex PCR, lists solely in-frame clones and lacks some. The sample holds approximately 70,000 clones, 87% seen once. The sequence was collected from an adult with an advanced solid tumor such as melanoma, head and neck, liver or kidney cancer. The chain employs TRBV18 and TRBJ2-2; a weak D match, TRBD1 (6 bases). The sample consisted of CD4+ or CD8+ T cells sorted from blood, taken in a trial of the OX40 agonist ivuxolimab. The CDR3 loop is CASSRIQGTATGELFF. In nucleotides, the CDR3 is TGTGCCAGCTCACGAATACAGGGAACGGCCACCGGGGAGCTGTTTTTT.